These T cell receptor beta chains were read from a single sample in a study of response to subunit inactivated influenza vaccine. TCRdb itself ran the RT-PCR reads through MiXCR, one entry per CDR3 protein. The table has fewer than 600,000 distinct CDR3 sequences, 6.5% to 8% seen once; the top ten hold roughly 13%. Source: PBMCs from blood, taken roughly 24 months after vaccination. These receptors originate from a man aged 45-69 years who received an inactivated influenza vaccine. The CDR3 runs from the conserved cysteine through the conserved F or W.

cdr3_aa: CASTEGRAGVPYEQYF
j_call: TRBJ2-7
v_call: TRBV11-2

cdr3_aa: CASSELPGLRSFF
j_call: TRBJ2-1
v_call: TRBV6-2/TRBV6-3

cdr3_aa: CASSPNSYEQYF
j_call: TRBJ2-7
v_call: TRBV7-6

cdr3_aa: CASSYGSGYEQYF
j_call: TRBJ2-7
v_call: TRBV6-5

cdr3_aa: CASSWGGLNTEAFF
j_call: TRBJ1-1
v_call: TRBV7-2

cdr3_aa: CASSLFQGHTGELFF
j_call: TRBJ2-2
v_call: TRBV7-2

cdr3_aa: CASSQTSLETQYF
j_call: TRBJ2-5
v_call: TRBV28

cdr3_aa: CASGELPQETQYF
j_call: TRBJ2-5
v_call: TRBV5-1

cdr3_aa: CSAAPSGGNYEQYF
j_call: TRBJ2-7
v_call: TRBV29-1

cdr3_aa: CASSSPKQGINTWELFF
j_call: TRBJ2-2
v_call: TRBV6-2/TRBV6-3

cdr3_aa: CSARNPLAGERGELFF
j_call: TRBJ2-2
v_call: TRBV20-1

cdr3_aa: CASTKGDHEQFF
j_call: TRBJ2-1
v_call: TRBV6-2/TRBV6-3

cdr3_aa: CASSSGSNSPLHF
j_call: TRBJ1-6
v_call: TRBV5-1

cdr3_aa: CASSIAGGHTGELFF
j_call: TRBJ2-2
v_call: TRBV11-2

cdr3_aa: CASSLDIQGWQPQHF
j_call: TRBJ1-5
v_call: TRBV7-2

cdr3_aa: CASRTGGQPQHF
j_call: TRBJ1-5
v_call: TRBV2

cdr3_aa: CASQGQAGQPQHF
j_call: TRBJ1-5
v_call: TRBV2

cdr3_aa: CASSAPDEQYF
j_call: TRBJ2-7
v_call: TRBV7-8

cdr3_aa: CATLPWDQETQYF
j_call: TRBJ2-5
v_call: TRBV7-9

cdr3_aa: CASSRLAGGRTDTQYF
j_call: TRBJ2-3
v_call: TRBV11-2

cdr3_aa: CASSVMVVDGKGYTF
j_call: TRBJ1-2
v_call: TRBV12-3/TRBV12-4

cdr3_aa: CASSWDSLTYEQYF
j_call: TRBJ2-7
v_call: TRBV5-1

cdr3_aa: CASSLSSGQTLRQETQYF
j_call: TRBJ2-5
v_call: TRBV11-1

cdr3_aa: CASSEFREETPYF
j_call: TRBJ2-5
v_call: TRBV2

cdr3_aa: CASSTGAPYNEQFF
j_call: TRBJ2-1
v_call: TRBV5-1

cdr3_aa: CASRVFGGEETQYF
j_call: TRBJ2-5
v_call: TRBV5-1

cdr3_aa: CASSPDRNNEQFF
j_call: TRBJ2-1
v_call: TRBV7-2

cdr3_aa: CASSLYTGAGGYTF
j_call: TRBJ1-2
v_call: TRBV5-5

cdr3_aa: CASSLGPSSETQYF
j_call: TRBJ2-5
v_call: TRBV3-1

cdr3_aa: CASSGGGLATDTQYF
j_call: TRBJ2-3
v_call: TRBV28

cdr3_aa: CASSFHNTEAFF
j_call: TRBJ1-1
v_call: TRBV7-2

cdr3_aa: CSARPSRGQDTQYF
j_call: TRBJ2-3
v_call: TRBV20-1